A single sample is the source of the 13 T cell receptor beta chains below, sequenced in a study of beta chain features in type 1 diabetes. No antigen is known for these receptors. Since all of the isolated RNA was reverse transcribed, expressed TCRB transcripts were what got sequenced. Using immunoSEQ multiplex PCR, the repertoire was profiled, and TCRdb retains in-frame clones only, with some absent. The data show about 700,000 clones, with around an eighth seen just once and less than 0.025% held by the top ten. Study-wide results and limits: Moderate yet significant TCRB CDR3 shortening was seen in Type 1 diabetes patients in all four CD4+ subsets.

The sample comprised naive CD4+ T cells from blood. Receptors originate from a man between 18 and 35 years old with type 1 diabetes.

A word on this clone: The junction departs from the called germline gene at one end, perhaps through a read error. This chain connects TRBV6-1 to TRBJ1-6; D possibly corresponds to TRBD1 (5 bases). The CDR3 loop spans 17 amino acids. CDR1 and CDR2 (germline): MNHNS, SASEGT. CDR3 in amino acids: CAISESTSDSGNSPLHF. The CDR3 DNA reads TGTGCCATCAGTGAGTCCACCTCCGACTCAGGGAATTCACCCCTCCACTTT.

This CDR3 reads CASSFLFPQDEQYF. The CDR3 DNA reads as TGTGCCAGCAGTTTTTTATTCCCACAGGACGAGCAGTACTTC. The genes are TRBV6-5 and TRBJ2-7; D possibly corresponds to TRBD1 (5 bases). This CDR3 contains 14 residues. V was clipped by 4 bases and J by 5 bases, with 15 bases between them. Germline lookup yields CDR1 MNHEY and CDR2 SVGAGI.

This clone has a handful of counts. This chain links TRBV5-1 with TRBJ1-1; no firm D call. This CDR3 contains 14 residues. Trimming took 0 bases from V and 2 from J, leaving 8 bases between them. Per the germline V gene, CDR1 is SGHRS and CDR2 is YFSETQ. In nucleotides, the CDR3 is TGCGCCAGCAGCTTGGACGGGGATAACACTGAAGCTTTCTTT. Protein: CASSLDGDNTEAFF.

The chain recombines TRBV7-8 with TRBJ2-5; 8 bases fit TRBD2. Germline trimming cut 1 base from V and 7 bases from J; bases unmatched to any gene: 14. The CDR3 extends over 17 amino acids. Germline lookup yields CDR1 SGHVS and CDR2 FQNEAQ. CDR3 region: CASSLDAGAGVFRTQYF. In nucleotides, the CDR3 is TGTGCCAGCAGCTTAGACGCGGGAGCGGGGGTCTTTCGGACCCAGTACTTC.

This clone showed up just a few times. The CDR3: CSVDRDSYNEQFF. CDR3 nucleotide sequence: TGCAGCGTTGACCGAGACTCCTACAATGAGCAGTTCTTC. V is TRBV29-1 and J is TRBJ2-1, with no clear D. Trimming pared 3 bases from V and 0 bases from J, leaving 6 bases between. Germline-derived CDR1 and CDR2 are SQVTM and ANQGSEA. CDR3 length equals 13 residues.

Turning to this clone: The sample carries other DNA sequences with the same CDR3. The chain uses TRBV5-1 and TRBJ2-6; D ambiguous. Deletions cut 0 bases from V and 1 base from J, with 5 bases between. The CDR3 spans 15 residues. Germline V gives CDR1 SGHRS, CDR2 YFSETQ. DNA of the CDR3: TGCGCCAGCAGCTTGGGGCAGTCTGGGGCCAACGTCCTGACTTTC. This translates into CASSLGQSGANVLTF.

This chain uses TRBV11-2 with TRBJ1-1; D gene unclear. CDR1 and CDR2 from the germline V gene are SGHAT and FQNNGV. The CDR3 totals 13 residues. V was shortened by 3 bases and J by 6 bases, with 11 bases between the two germline ends. The CDR3 coding sequence is TGTGCCAGCAGCTTCGAGGCTTCGGCTGAAGCTTTCTTT. Translation: CASSFEASAEAFF.

The chain links TRBV19 to TRBJ2-3; tentatively, D is TRBD2 (6 bases). Trimming cost V 6 bases and J 0 bases, with 13 bases left between them. CDR1 is LNHDA and CDR2 is SQIVND in the germline V gene (reference sequence). The CDR3 is 15 residues long. CDR3 amino acids: CASSDGGTSTDTQYF. In DNA, the CDR3 is TGTGCCAGTAGCGACGGCGGGACTAGCACAGATACGCAGTATTTT.

In this sample, this clone turned up a few times. The V gene is TRBV30, the J gene TRBJ1-1; D perhaps matches TRBD1 (6 bases). CDR1 is GTSNPN and CDR2 is SVGIG in the germline V gene (reference sequence). This CDR3 has 13 residues. V dropped 4 bases and J dropped 5 bases, with 14 bases sitting between them. The CDR3 region has the DNA TGTGCCTGGAATGAGGAGGGGGGAACTGAAGCTTTCTTT. Its protein is CAWNEEGGTEAFF.

V gene TRBV5-1 combines with J gene TRBJ1-5, with D possibly TRBD1 on 5 matching bases. CDR1 is SGHRS and CDR2 is YFSETQ in the germline V gene. The CDR3 consists of 15 residues. Trimming cost V 5 bases and J 3 bases, with 15 bases left between them. CDR3 DNA: TGCGCCAGCAGTGGCGGGACGGAACCCAATCAGCCCCAGCATTTT. Protein product: CASSGGTEPNQPQHF.

The rearrangement joins TRBV30 to TRBJ2-1; tentatively, D is TRBD1 or TRBD2 (6 bases each). V lost 5 bases, J lost 3 bases, and 14 bases lay in between. CDR1 GTSNPN and CDR2 SVGIG come from the germline V gene (reference sequence). CDR3 length: 14 amino acids. CDR3 in amino acids: CAWEGGRYYNEQFF. CDR3 nucleotide sequence: TGTGCCTGGGAGGGGGGCCGATACTACAATGAGCAGTTCTTC.

V gene TRBV5-1 combines with J gene TRBJ2-5; D remains ambiguous. V lost 2 bases to trimming and J lost 1 base, with 9 bases between them. CDR3 length: 14 amino acids. CDR1 SGHRS and CDR2 YFSETQ come from the germline V gene. The CDR3 sequence: CASSLSVSQETQYF. The CDR3 DNA follows: TGCGCCAGCAGCTTATCGGTCAGCCAAGAGACCCAGTACTTC.

This clone has just a few counts. The V gene is TRBV30, the J gene TRBJ1-5; a weak D match, TRBD1 (5 bases). Germline lookup yields CDR1 GTSNPN and CDR2 SVGIG (reference sequence). The CDR3 spans 13 residues. The V end lost 4 bases, the J end lost 5 bases, and 12 bases lay between the germline ends. The CDR3 region is CAWNGVGDQPQHF. The DNA for the CDR3 is TGTGCCTGGAACGGCGTGGGGGATCAGCCCCAGCATTTT.